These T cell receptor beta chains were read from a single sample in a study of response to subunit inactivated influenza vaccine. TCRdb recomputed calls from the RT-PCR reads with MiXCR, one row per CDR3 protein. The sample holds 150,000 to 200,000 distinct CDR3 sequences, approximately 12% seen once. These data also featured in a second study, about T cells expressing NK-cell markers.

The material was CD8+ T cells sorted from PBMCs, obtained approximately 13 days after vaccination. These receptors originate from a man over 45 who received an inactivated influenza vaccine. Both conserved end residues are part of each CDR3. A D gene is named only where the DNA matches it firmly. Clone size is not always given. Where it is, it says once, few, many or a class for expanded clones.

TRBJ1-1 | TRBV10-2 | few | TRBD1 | CASGTGENTEAFF | TGCGCCAGCGGAACAGGGGAGAACACTGAAGCTTTCTTT
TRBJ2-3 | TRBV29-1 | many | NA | CSVEDQRPPWWSDTQYF | TGCAGCGTTGAAGATCAACGGCCCCCGTGGTGGTCAGATACGCAGTATTTT
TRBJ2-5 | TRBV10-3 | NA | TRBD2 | CAISEFLRENEETQYF | TGTGCCATCAGTGAGTTTCTGCGGGAGAATGAAGAGACCCAGTACTTC
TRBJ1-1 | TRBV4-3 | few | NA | CASSQEWQGGTEAFF | TGCGCCAGCAGCCAAGAATGGCAGGGAGGCACTGAAGCTTTCTTT
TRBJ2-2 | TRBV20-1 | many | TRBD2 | CSARWGSGGPNTGELFF | TGCAGTGCTAGGTGGGGTAGCGGGGGCCCTAACACCGGGGAGCTGTTTTTT
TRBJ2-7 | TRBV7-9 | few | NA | CASTFGYEQYF | TGTGCCAGCACCTTTGGCTACGAGCAGTACTTC
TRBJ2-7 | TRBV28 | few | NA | CASSPDTGVLEQYF | TGTGCCAGCAGTCCAGATACGGGCGTTCTCGAGCAGTACTTC
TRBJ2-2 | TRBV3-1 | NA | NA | CASSQNLAPGELFF | TGTGCCAGCAGCCAAAACTTAGCGCCCGGGGAGCTGTTTTTT
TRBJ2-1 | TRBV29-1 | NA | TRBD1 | CSVEERQGWVNEQFF | TGCAGCGTTGAAGAAAGACAGGGGTGGGTGAATGAGCAGTTCTTC
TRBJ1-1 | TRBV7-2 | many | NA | CASSLGYGTEAFF | TGTGCCAGCAGCTTAGGTTATGGAACTGAAGCTTTCTTT
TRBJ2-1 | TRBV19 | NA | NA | CASTPGTPGNEQFF | TGTGCCAGTACTCCCGGGACTCCGGGCAATGAGCAGTTCTTC
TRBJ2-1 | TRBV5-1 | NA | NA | CASSLGGAEQFF | TGCGCCAGCAGCTTGGGGGGTGCTGAGCAGTTCTTC
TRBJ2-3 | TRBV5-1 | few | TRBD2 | CASSLLPLGLAGPTDTQYF | TGCGCCAGCAGCTTGTTACCATTGGGACTAGCGGGCCCCACAGATACGCAGTATTTT
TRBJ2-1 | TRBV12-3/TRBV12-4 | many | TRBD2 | CASSPPAGEYNEQFF | TGTGCCAGCAGCCCTCCGGCGGGAGAGTACAATGAGCAGTTCTTC
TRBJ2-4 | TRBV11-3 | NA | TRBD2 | CASSGTSFTGTKNIQYF | TGTGCCAGCAGCGGGACTAGCTTCACAGGGACCAAAAACATTCAGTACTTC